The 20 T cell receptor beta chains below come from one sample, sequenced in a study of T cells in localized non-small cell lung cancer. Produced via immunoSEQ multiplex PCR; TCRdb's table is partial and in-frame only. The sample holds approximately 49,000 clones, 77% seen once. The material sequenced was peripheral blood, taken before any cancer treatment. These receptors were taken from a man aged 40-75 years with stage I squamous cell lung carcinoma.

The gene calls are TRBV9 and TRBJ2-3, with 8 bases matching TRBD2. Germline V gives CDR1 SGDLS, CDR2 YYNGEE. Trimming at V came to 0 bases and at J to 2 bases, leaving 8 bases not matched to a gene. This CDR3 has 17 amino acids. The CDR3 protein is CASSVVGLAGTTDTQYF. CDR3 nucleotides: TGTGCCAGCAGCGTAGTGGGGTTAGCGGGGACCACAGATACGCAGTATTTT.

The gene calls are TRBV6-5 and TRBJ1-5, with 11 bases fitting TRBD1. The CDR3 sequence is 15 residues long. CDR1 and CDR2 (germline): MNHEY, SVGAGI. V gave up 2 bases and J gave up 6 bases; unmatched junction bases: 3. The CDR3 sequence is CASSYPGTGGQPQHF. CDR3 sequence (DNA): TGTGCCAGCAGTTACCCCGGGACAGGGGGTCAGCCCCAGCATTTT.

On this clone: A junction boundary mismatches the germline segment, possibly from a read error. J is TRBJ2-4 and V is TRBV7-6; D could derive from TRBD1 or TRBD2 (5 bases each). The germline CDR1 and CDR2 sequences are SGHVS and FNYEAQ. The CDR3 extends over 17 amino acids. Here the CDR3 DNA reads TGTGCCAGCAGTTTAGATGGCGGTGGGGCGGGCAAAAACATTCAGTACTTC. Residues: CASSLDGGGAGKNIQYF.

The rearrangement joins TRBV5-1 to TRBJ2-3; perhaps TRBD2 as D (5 bases). Germline V gene data show CDR1 as SGHRS and CDR2 as YFSETQ. Trimming removed 2 bases at V and 1 base at J, with 8 bases between. The CDR3 contains 14 residues. The CDR3 loop reads CASSFYSGTDTQYF. CDR3 sequence (DNA): TGCGCCAGCAGCTTTTATAGCGGCACAGATACGCAGTATTTT.

This clone has just one count. The gene calls are TRBV7-2 and TRBJ2-2, with D uncertain. The germline V and J ends were trimmed by 5 bases and 7 bases, with 11 bases remaining between them. This CDR3 comprises 13 residues. Germline V CDR1 and CDR2: SGHTA, FQGNSA. CDR3 amino acids: CASSPVRSGELFF. CDR3 in DNA: TGTGCCAGCAGCCCCGTTAGGAGCGGGGAGCTGTTTTTT.

This chain links TRBV19 with TRBJ2-1; the match to TRBD1 covers 9 bases. The V gene end was trimmed by 3 bases and the J gene end by 6 bases; junction bases not matched to a gene: 6. The germline V gene has CDR1 LNHDA and CDR2 SQIVND (reference sequence). The CDR3 sequence is 15 residues long. CDR3 residues: CASSIPGTGSNEQFF. The CDR3 DNA is TGTGCCAGTAGTATCCCCGGGACAGGGAGCAATGAGCAGTTCTTC.

This chain uses TRBV5-1 with TRBJ1-1; 7 nucleotides line up with TRBD1. The V segment lost 3 bases and the J segment 1 base; nucleotides outside the gene matches: 3. This CDR3 has 14 amino acids. Per germline, CDR1 SGHRS and CDR2 YFSETQ. The CDR3 bases are TGCGCCAGCAGCTGGGGACAGACGAACACTGAAGCTTTCTTT. Translated, it gives CASSWGQTNTEAFF.

The chain is built from TRBV30 and TRBJ2-2; maybe TRBD1 (5 bases). Trimming took 4 bases from V and 5 from J, leaving 17 bases between them. Per germline, CDR1 GTSNPN and CDR2 SVGIG (reference sequence). The CDR3 spans 15 residues. CDR3: CAWKGQGHRTGELFF. The CDR3, as DNA: TGTGCCTGGAAGGGCCAGGGCCATAGGACCGGGGAGCTGTTTTTT.

The chain recombines TRBV27 with TRBJ2-1; TRBD2 aligns across 9 bases. V was clipped by 7 bases and J by 3 bases; unmatched bases: 7. The CDR3 length is 15 residues. The germline V gene has CDR1 MNHEY and CDR2 SMNVEV (reference sequence). CDR3 loop: CASTPSGISYNEQFF. The DNA of the CDR3 is TGTGCCAGCACCCCTAGCGGGATAAGCTACAATGAGCAGTTCTTC.

The rearrangement links TRBV19 to TRBJ2-2; D uncertain. Germline CDR1 is LNHDA and CDR2 is SQIVND (reference sequence). Trimming removed 6 bases from V and 8 bases from J, with 10 bases in between. The CDR3 totals 12 residues. The CDR3 region is CASSAPRGELFF. In nucleotides, the CDR3 is TGTGCCAGTAGCGCCCCCAGGGGGGAGCTGTTTTTT.

For this clone: Other DNA sequences of this sample code for an identical CDR3. The V call is TRBV7-6, the J call TRBJ2-5, with 7 bases aligning to TRBD2. The CDR3 is 12 residues long. The ends lost 4 bases at V and 4 bases at J; junction bases unmatched: 0. Looked up from germline, CDR1 is SGHVS and CDR2 is FNYEAQ. CDR3 sequence reads: CASSSGGETQYF. The CDR3, as DNA: TGTGCCAGCAGCTCGGGGGGAGAGACCCAGTACTTC. The full variable domain, completed using reference TRBV7-6 and TRBJ2-5, is GAGVSQSPRYKVTKRGQDVALRCDPISGHVSLYWYRQALGQGPEFLTYFNYEAQQDKSGLPNDRFSAERPEGSISTLTIQRTEQRDSAMYRCASSSGGETQYFGPGTRLLVL.

The V and J genes are TRBV6-5 and TRBJ1-6; perhaps TRBD1 as D (6 bases). Germline CDR1 MNHEY, CDR2 SVGAGI. Trimming cost V 6 bases and J 10 bases, with 16 bases left between them. CDR3 size: 14 residues. CDR3 in DNA: TGTGCCAGCAGAGGTACAGGGAGTAACTCACCCCTCCACTTT. This translates into CASRGTGSNSPLHF.

This chain uses TRBV11-2 with TRBJ1-5, with TRBD1 matching over 7 bases. Germline trimming cut 3 bases from V and 5 bases from J; bases unmatched to any gene: 7. Per the germline V gene, CDR1 is SGHAT and CDR2 is FQNNGV. The CDR3 consists of 15 residues. This chain's CDR3 is CASSFGQEGDQPQHF. The CDR3 DNA reads as TGTGCCAGCAGCTTCGGACAGGAGGGGGATCAGCCCCAGCATTTT.

The chain is built from TRBV14 and TRBJ2-2; the D gene could be TRBD1 or TRBD2 (5 bases each). This CDR3 comprises 14 residues. Germline values: CDR1 SGHDN, CDR2 FVKESK. The ends were cut back, 3 bases at V and 7 bases at J, with 12 bases in the middle. The CDR3 region has the DNA TGTGCCAGCAGCCAGTACGGGACGGGCGGGGAGCTGTTTTTT. It is translated as CASSQYGTGGELFF.

The rearrangement uses TRBV19 and TRBJ2-7; D possibly corresponds to TRBD1 (7 bases). Germline CDR1 reads LNHDA; CDR2 reads SQIVND (reference sequence). This CDR3 comprises 14 residues. Trimming pared 5 bases from V and 2 bases from J, leaving 13 bases between. The CDR3 sequence is CASSWGDRAYEQYF. The CDR3 coding sequence is TGTGCCAGTAGTTGGGGGGACAGAGCCTACGAGCAGTACTTC. Full variable domain (rest looked up from reference TRBV19 and TRBJ2-7): DGGITQSPKYLFRKEGQNVTLSCEQNLNHDAMYWYRQDPGQGLRLIYYSQIVNDFQKGDIAEGYSVSREKKESFPLTVTSAQKNPTAFYLCASSWGDRAYEQYFGPGTRLTVT.

The rearrangement joins TRBV18 to TRBJ2-4; D uncertain. The CDR3 is made up of 16 amino acids. Germline V gene data show CDR1 as KGHSH and CDR2 as LQKENI. The germline V and J ends were trimmed by 3 bases and 0 bases, with 12 bases remaining between them. The CDR3 coding sequence is TGTGCCAGCTCACCCCCTAATAAGGTAGCCAAAAACATTCAGTACTTC. Encoded protein: CASSPPNKVAKNIQYF. Supplemented by reference TRBV18 and TRBJ2-4, the full variable domain reads NAGVMQNPRHLVRRRGQEARLRCSPMKGHSHVYWYRQLPEEGLKFMVYLQKENIIDESGMPKERFSAEFPKEGPSILRIQQVVRGDSAAYFCASSPPNKVAKNIQYFGAGTRLSVL.

This rearrangement joins TRBV28 to TRBJ2-2; 8 bases fit TRBD1. Trimming removed 2 bases from V and 4 bases from J; junction bases left unmatched: 3. This CDR3 region has 15 residues. Germline-derived CDR1 and CDR2 are MDHEN and SYDVKM. The CDR3 reads CASSLGQGATGELFF. The CDR3 bases are TGTGCCAGCAGTTTAGGGCAGGGGGCCACCGGGGAGCTGTTTTTT.

The chain has TRBV7-2 and TRBJ2-3; no reliable D call. CDR1 is SGHTA, CDR2 FQGNSA, per germline. Trimming stripped 6 bases from V and 3 bases from J, with 10 bases between. The CDR3 totals 13 residues. The CDR3 protein is CASRATVTDTQYF. The CDR3 bases are TGTGCCAGCAGGGCGACTGTAACAGATACGCAGTATTTT.

V gene TRBV5-4 combines with J gene TRBJ2-2, with 7 bases that match TRBD1. The CDR3 totals 14 residues. From germline, CDR1 is SGHNT and CDR2 YYREEE (reference sequence). V lost 5 bases to trimming and J lost 8 bases; unmatched junction nucleotides: 9. The CDR3 protein is CASRPRQGGGELFF. CDR3 coding DNA: TGTGCCAGCAGACCGCGACAGGGTGGGGGGGAGCTGTTTTTT.

The chain uses TRBV30 and TRBJ1-1; possibly TRBD1 for D (5 bases). Trimming pared 3 bases from V and 11 bases from J, leaving 13 bases between. This CDR3 contains 11 residues. Germline CDR1 and CDR2: GTSNPN and SVGIG (reference sequence). CDR3 sequence (DNA): TGTGCCTGGAGGCCGGGGGGGTGGGCTTTCTTT. Its protein is CAWRPGGWAFF. The full variable domain, completed using reference TRBV30 and TRBJ1-1, is SQTIHQWPATLVQPVGSPLSLECTVEGTSNPNLYWYRQAAGRGLQLLFYSVGIGQISSEVPQNLSASRPQDRQFILSSKKLLLSDSGFYLCAWRPGGWAFFGQGTRLTVV.